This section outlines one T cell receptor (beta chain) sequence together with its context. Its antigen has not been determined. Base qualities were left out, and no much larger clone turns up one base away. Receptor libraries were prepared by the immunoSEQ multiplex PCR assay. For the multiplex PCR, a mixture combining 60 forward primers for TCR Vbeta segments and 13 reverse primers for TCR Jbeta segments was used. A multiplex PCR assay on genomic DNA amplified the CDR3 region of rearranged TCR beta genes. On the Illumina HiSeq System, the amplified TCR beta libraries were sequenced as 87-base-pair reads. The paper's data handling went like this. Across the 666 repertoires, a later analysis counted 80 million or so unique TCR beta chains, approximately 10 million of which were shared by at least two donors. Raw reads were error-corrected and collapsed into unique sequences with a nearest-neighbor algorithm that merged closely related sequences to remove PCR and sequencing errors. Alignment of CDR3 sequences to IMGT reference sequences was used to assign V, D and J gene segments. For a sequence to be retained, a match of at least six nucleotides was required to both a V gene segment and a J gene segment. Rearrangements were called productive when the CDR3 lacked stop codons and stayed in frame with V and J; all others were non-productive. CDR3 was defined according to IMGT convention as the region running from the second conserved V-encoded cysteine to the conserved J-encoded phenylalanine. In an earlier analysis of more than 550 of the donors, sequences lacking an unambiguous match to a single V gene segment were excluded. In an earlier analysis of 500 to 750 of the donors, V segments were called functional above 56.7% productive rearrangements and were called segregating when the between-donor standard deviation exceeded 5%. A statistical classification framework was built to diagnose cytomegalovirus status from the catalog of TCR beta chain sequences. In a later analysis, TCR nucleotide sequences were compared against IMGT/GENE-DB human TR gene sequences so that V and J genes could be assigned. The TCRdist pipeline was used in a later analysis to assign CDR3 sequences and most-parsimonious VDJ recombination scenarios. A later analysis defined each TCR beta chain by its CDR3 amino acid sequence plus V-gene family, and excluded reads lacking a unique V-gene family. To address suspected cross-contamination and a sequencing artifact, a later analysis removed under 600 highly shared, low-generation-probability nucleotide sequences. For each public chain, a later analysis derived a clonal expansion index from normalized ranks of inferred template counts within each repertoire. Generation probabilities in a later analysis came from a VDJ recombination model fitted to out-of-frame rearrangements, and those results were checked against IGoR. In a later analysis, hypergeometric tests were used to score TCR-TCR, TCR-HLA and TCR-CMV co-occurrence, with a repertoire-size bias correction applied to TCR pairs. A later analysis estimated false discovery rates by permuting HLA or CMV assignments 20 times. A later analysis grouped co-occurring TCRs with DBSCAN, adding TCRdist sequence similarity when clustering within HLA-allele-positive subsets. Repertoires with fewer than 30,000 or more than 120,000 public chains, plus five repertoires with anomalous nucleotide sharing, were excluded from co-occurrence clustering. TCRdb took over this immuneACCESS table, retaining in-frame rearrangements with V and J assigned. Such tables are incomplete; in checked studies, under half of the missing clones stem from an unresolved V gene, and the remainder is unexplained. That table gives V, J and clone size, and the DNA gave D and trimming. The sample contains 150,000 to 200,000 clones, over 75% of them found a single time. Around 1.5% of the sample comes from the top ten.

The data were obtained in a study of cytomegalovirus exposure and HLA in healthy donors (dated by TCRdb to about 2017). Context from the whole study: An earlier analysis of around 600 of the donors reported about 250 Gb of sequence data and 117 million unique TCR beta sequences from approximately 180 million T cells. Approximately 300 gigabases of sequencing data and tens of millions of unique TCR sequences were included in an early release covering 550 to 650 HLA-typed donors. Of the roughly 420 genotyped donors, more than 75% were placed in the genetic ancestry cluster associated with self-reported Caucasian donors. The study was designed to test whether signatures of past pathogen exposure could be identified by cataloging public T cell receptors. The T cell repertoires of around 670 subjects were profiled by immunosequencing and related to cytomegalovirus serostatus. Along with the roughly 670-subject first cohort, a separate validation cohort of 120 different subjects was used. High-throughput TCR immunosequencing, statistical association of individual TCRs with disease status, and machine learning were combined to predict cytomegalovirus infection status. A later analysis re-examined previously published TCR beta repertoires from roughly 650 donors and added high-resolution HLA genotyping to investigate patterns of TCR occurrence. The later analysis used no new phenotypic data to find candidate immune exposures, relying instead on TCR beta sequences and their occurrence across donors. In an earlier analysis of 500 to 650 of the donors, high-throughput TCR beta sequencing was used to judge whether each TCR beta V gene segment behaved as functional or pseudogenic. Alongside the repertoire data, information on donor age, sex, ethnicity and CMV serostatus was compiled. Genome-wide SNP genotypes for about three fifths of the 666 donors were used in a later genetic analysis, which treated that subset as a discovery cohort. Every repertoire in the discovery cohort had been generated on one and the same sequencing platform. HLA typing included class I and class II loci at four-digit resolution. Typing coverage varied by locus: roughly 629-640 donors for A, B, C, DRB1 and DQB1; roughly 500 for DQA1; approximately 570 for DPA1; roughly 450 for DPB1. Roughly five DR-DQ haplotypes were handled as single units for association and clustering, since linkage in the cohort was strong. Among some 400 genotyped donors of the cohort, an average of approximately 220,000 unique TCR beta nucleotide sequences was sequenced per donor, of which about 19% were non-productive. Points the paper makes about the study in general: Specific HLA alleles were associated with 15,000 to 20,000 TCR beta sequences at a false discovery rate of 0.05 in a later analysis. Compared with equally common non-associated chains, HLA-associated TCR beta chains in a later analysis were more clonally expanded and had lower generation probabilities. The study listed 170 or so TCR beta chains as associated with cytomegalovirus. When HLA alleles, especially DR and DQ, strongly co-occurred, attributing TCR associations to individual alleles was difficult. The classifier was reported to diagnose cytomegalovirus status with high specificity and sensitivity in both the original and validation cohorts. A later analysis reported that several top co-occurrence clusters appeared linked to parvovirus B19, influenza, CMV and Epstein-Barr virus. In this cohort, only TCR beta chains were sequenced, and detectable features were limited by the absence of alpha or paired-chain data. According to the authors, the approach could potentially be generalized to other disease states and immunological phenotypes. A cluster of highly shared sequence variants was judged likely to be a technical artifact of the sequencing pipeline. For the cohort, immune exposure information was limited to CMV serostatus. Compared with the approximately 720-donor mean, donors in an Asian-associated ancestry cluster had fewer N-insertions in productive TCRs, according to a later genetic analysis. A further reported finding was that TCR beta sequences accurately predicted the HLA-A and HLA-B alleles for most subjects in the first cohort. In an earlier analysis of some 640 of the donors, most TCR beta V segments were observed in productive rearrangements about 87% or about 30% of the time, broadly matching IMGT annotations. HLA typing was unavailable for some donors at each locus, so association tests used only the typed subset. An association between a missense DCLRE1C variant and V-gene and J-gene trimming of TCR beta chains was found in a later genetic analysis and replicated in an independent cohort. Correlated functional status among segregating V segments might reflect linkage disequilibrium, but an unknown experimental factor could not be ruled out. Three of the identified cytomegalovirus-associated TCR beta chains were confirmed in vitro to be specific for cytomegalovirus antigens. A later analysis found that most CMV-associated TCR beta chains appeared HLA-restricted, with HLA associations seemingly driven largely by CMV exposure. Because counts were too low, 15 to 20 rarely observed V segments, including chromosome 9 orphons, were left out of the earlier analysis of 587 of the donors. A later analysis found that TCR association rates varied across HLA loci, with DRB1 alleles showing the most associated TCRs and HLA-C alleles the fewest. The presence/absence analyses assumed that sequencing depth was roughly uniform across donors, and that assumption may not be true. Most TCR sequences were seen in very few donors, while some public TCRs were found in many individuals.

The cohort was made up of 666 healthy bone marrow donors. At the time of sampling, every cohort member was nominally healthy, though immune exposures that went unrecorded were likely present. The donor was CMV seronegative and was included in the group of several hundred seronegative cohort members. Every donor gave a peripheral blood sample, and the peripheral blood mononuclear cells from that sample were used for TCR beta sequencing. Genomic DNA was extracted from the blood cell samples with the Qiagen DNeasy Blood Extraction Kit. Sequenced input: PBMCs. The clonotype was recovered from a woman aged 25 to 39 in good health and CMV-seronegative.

The CDR3 region has the sequence CASSLTVHTEAFF. The nucleotide sequence reads as follows: TGTGCCAGCAGCTTGACAGTCCACACTGAAGCTTTCTTT. The chain was built from TRBV6-5 and TRBJ1-1; TRBD1 is perhaps the D gene, given 5 matching bases. CDR1 and CDR2 are read off the germline V gene as MNHEY and SVGAGI. The CDR3 contains 13 residues, cysteine and phenylalanine counted. Only the CDR3 DNA is retained, 39 bases long and in frame from the first base. V is clipped by 6 bases and J by 3 bases, and the sequence between their germline boundaries is 11 bases long.